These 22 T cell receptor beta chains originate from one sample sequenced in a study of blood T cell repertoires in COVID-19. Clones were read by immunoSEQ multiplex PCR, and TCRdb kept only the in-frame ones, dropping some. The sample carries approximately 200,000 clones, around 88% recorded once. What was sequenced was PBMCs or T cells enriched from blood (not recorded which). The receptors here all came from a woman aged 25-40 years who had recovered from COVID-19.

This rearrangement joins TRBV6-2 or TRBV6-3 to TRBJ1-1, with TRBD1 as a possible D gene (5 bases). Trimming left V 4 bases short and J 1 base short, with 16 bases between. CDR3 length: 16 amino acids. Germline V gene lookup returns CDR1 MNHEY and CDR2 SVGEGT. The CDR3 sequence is CASSSRGGTSNTEAFF. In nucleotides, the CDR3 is TGTGCCAGCAGTTCACGGGGGGGGACTTCGAACACTGAAGCTTTCTTT.

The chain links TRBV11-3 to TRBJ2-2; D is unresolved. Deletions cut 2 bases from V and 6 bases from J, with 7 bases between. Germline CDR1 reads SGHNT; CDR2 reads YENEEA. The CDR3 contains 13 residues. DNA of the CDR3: TGTGCCAGCAGCTTACCGGCGGCCGGGGAGCTGTTTTTT. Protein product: CASSLPAAGELFF.

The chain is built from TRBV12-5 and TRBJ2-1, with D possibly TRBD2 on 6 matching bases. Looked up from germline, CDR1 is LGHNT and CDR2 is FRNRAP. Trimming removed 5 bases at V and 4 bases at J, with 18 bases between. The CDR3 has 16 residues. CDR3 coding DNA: TGTGCTAGTGGTCCTAATATTGCGGGATCATACAATGAGCAGTTCTTC. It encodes CASGPNIAGSYNEQFF. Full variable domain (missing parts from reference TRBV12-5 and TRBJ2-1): DARVTQTPRHKVTEMGQEVTMRCQPILGHNTVFWYRQTMMQGLELLAYFRNRAPLDDSGMPKDRFSAEMPDATLATLKIQPSEPRDSAVYFCASGPNIAGSYNEQFFGPGTRLTVL.

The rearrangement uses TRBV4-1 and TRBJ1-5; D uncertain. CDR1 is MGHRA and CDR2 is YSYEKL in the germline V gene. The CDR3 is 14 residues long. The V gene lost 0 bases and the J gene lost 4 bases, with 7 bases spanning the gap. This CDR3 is CASSQELSNQPQHF. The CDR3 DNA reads TGCGCCAGCAGCCAAGAACTTTCGAATCAGCCCCAGCATTTT.

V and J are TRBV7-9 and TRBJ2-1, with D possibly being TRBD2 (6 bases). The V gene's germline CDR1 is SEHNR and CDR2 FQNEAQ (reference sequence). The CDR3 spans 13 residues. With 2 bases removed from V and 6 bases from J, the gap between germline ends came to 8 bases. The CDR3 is CASSLPAGNEQFF. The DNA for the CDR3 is TGTGCCAGCAGCTTACCAGCGGGCAATGAGCAGTTCTTC.

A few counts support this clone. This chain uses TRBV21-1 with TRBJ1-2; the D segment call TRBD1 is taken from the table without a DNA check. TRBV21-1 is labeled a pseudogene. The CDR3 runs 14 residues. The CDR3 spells CASSKRYRNYGYTF. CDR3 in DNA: TGTGCCAGCAGCAAACGTTACAGAAACTATGGCTACACCTTC.

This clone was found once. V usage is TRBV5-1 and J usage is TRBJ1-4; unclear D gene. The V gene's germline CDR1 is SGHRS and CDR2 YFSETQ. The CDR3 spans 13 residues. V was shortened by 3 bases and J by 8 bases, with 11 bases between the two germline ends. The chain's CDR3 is CASSSRPGEKLFF. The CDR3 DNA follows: TGCGCCAGCAGCTCCCGACCGGGGGAAAAACTGTTTTTT.

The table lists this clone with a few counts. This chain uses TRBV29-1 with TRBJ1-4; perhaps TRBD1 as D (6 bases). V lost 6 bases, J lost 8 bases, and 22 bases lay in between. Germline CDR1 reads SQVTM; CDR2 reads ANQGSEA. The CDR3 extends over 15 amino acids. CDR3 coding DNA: TGCAGCGTCCGACCCCAACAGGGAGGGGAAGAAAAACTGTTTTTT. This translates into CSVRPQQGGEEKLFF.

This CDR3 reads CASRGLPGETDTQYF. The CDR3 DNA sequence: TGTGCCAGCAGGGGACTACCAGGGGAGACAGATACGCAGTATTTT. The V call is TRBV2, the J call TRBJ2-3, with D maybe TRBD2 (7 bases). The germline V gene encodes CDR1 SNHLY and CDR2 FYNNEI. V lost 6 bases and J lost 3, with 16 bases in between. There are 15 residues in the CDR3.

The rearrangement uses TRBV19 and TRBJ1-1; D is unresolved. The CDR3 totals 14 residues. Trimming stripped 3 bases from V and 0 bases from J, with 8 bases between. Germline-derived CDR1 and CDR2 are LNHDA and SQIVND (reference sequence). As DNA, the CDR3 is TGTGCCAGTAGTATGGGCACACTGAACACTGAAGCTTTCTTT. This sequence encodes CASSMGTLNTEAFF. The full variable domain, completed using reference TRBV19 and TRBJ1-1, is DGGITQSPKYLFRKEGQNVTLSCEQNLNHDAMYWYRQDPGQGLRLIYYSQIVNDFQKGDIAEGYSVSREKKESFPLTVTSAQKNPTAFYLCASSMGTLNTEAFFGQGTRLTVV.

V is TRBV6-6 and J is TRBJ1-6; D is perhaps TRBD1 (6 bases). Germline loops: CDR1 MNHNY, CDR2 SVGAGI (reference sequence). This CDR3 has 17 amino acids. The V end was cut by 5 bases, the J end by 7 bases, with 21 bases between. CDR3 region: CASSRLTSDSRNSPLHF. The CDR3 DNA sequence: TGTGCCAGCAGTCGCTTAACATCGGACAGCCGAAATTCACCCCTCCACTTT.

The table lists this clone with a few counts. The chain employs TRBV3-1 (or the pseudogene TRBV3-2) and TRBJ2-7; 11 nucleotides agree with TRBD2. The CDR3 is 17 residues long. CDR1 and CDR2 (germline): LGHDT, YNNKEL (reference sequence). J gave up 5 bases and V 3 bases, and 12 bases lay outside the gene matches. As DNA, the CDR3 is TGTGCCAGCAGCCATGCAAGAACCATAGCGGGAGGGGACGAGCAGTACTTC. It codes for CASSHARTIAGGDEQYF.

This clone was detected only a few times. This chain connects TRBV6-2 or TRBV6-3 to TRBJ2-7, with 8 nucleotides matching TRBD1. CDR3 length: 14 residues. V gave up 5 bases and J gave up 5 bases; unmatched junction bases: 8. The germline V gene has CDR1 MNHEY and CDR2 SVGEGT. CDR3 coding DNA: TGTGCCAGCAGTAGTTCAGGGGGCTACAACGAGCAGTACTTC. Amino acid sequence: CASSSSGGYNEQYF.

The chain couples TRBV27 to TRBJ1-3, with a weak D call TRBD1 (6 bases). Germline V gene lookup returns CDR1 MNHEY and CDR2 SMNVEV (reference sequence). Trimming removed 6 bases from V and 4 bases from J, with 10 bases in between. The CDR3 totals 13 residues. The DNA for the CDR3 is TGTGCCAGCAGCGAGGGGGGGGGAAACACCATATATTTT. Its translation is CASSEGGGNTIYF.

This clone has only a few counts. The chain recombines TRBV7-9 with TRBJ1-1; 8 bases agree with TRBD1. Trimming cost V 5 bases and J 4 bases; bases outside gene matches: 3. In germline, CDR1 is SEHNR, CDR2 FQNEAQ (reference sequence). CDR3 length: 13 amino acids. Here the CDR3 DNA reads TGTGCCAGCAGCCAGGACAGGGCCACTGAAGCTTTCTTT. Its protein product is CASSQDRATEAFF.

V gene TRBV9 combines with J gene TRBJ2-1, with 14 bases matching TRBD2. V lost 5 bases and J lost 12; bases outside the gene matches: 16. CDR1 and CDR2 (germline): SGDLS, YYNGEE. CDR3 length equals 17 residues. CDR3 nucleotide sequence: TGTGCCAGCAGGCCTAGCTCCCGCGGACTAGCGGGAGGAGCGCAGTTCTTC. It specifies CASRPSSRGLAGGAQFF.

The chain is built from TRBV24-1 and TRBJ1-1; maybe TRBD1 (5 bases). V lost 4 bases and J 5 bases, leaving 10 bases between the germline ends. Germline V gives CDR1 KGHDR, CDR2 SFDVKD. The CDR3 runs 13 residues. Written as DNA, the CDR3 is TGTGCCACCAGTGACAGGGCTGATACTGAAGCTTTCTTT. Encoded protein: CATSDRADTEAFF.

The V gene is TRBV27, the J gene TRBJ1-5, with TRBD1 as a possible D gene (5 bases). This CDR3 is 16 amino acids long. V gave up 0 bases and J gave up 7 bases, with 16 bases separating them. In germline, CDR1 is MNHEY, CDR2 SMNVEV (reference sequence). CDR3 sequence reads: CASSLSSLQGNQPQHF. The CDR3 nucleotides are TGTGCCAGCAGTTTATCGAGTCTCCAGGGAAACCAGCCCCAGCATTTT.

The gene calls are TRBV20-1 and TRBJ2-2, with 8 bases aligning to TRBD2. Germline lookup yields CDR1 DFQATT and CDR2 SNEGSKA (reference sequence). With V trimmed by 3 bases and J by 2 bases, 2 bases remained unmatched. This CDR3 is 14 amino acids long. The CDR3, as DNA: TGCAGTGCTAGTAGCGGGGTTAACACCGGGGAGCTGTTTTTT. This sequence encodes CSASSGVNTGELFF.

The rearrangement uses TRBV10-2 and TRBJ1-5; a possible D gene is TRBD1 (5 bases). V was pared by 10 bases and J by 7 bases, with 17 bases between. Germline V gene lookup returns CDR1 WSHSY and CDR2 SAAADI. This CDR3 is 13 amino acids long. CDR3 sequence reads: CATGGTGSQPQHF. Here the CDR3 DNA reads TGCGCCACCGGGGGGACTGGGAGCCAGCCCCAGCATTTT.

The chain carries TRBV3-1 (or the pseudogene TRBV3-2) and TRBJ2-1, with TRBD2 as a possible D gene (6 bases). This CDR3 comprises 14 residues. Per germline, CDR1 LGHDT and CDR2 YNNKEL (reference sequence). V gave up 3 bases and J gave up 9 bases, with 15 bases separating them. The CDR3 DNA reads TGTGCCAGCAGCCACTTTGGGACTCAGTCTGAGCAGTTCTTC. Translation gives CASSHFGTQSEQFF.

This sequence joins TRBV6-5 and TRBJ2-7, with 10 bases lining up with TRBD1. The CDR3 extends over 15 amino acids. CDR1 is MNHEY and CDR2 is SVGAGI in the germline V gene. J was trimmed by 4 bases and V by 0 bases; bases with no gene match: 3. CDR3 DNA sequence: TGTGCCAGCAGTTACTCCGGGACAGGGGAATACGAGCAGTACTTC. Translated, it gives CASSYSGTGEYEQYF.